The next 8 T cell receptor beta chains were all read from a single sample in a study of radiotherapy plus CTLA-4 blockade in lung cancer. TCRdb keeps only in-frame clones here, not all; method: immunoSEQ multiplex PCR. The data hold about 14,000 clones, with over 75% observed a single time. The starting material was peripheral blood, obtained from a patient treated with radiotherapy plus ipilimumab. The receptor source for this set is a human donor with non-small cell lung cancer that progressed on radiotherapy plus ipilimumab. Some clones in this sample may be carry-over from other donors' samples.

This chain joins TRBV5-1 and TRBJ1-2; 9 nucleotides agree with TRBD1. Trimming removed 4 bases from V and 4 bases from J; junction bases left unmatched: 8. The germline V gene has CDR1 SGHRS and CDR2 YFSETQ. The CDR3 is made up of 15 amino acids. CDR3 sequence (DNA): TGCGCCAGCAGCAATCCGGGACAGGGATTCTATGGCTACACCTTC. Its translation: CASSNPGQGFYGYTF.

Here the CDR3 reads CASSPDRGSKTQYF. CDR3 nucleotides: TGTGCCAGCAGTCCAGACAGGGGGTCAAAGACCCAGTACTTC. The genes are TRBV27 and TRBJ2-5; 9 nucleotides match TRBD1. The CDR3 is 14 amino acids. After removal of 5 bases from V and 6 bases from J, the junction contained 7 bases not matched to a gene. The germline V gene has CDR1 MNHEY and CDR2 SMNVEV (reference sequence).

The sample holds one count of this clone. The chain recombines TRBV2 with TRBJ1-2; possible D gene TRBD1, 6 bases. The germline gives CDR1 SNHLY, CDR2 FYNNEI. Trimming took 3 bases from V and 0 from J, leaving 14 bases between them. The CDR3 has 16 residues. The CDR3 spells CASSEIGTSANYGYTF. The CDR3 DNA reads TGTGCCAGCAGTGAGATAGGGACAAGTGCTAACTATGGCTACACCTTC.

Only a few counts were recorded for this clone. The rearrangement uses TRBV2 and TRBJ2-1, with TRBD2 matching over 8 bases. This CDR3 is 13 amino acids long. V trimming: 7 bases; J trimming: 3 bases; junction bases outside the gene matches: 2. The germline V gene encodes CDR1 SNHLY and CDR2 FYNNEI. The CDR3: CASNRGGYNEQFF. Written as DNA, the CDR3 is TGTGCCAGCAATCGGGGGGGCTACAATGAGCAGTTCTTC.

V gene TRBV7-2 combines with J gene TRBJ2-1; 7 bases fit TRBD2. Germline CDR1 and CDR2: SGHTA and FQGNSA. This CDR3 comprises 15 residues. The J segment lost 7 bases and the V segment lost 5 bases, leaving 11 bases of the junction unmatched. DNA for the CDR3: TGTGCCAGCAGCCCTTTCTTGGGGGGGGTTAATGAGCAGTTCTTC. This encodes CASSPFLGGVNEQFF.

The chain carries TRBV7-8 and TRBJ1-5, with TRBD1 as a possible D gene (5 bases). The CDR3 runs 15 residues. V dropped 1 base and J dropped 3 bases, with 10 bases sitting between them. The germline V gene has CDR1 SGHVS and CDR2 FQNEAQ. The chain's CDR3 is CASSLERGNNQPQHF. In DNA form, the CDR3 reads TGTGCCAGCAGCTTAGAGCGGGGCAACAATCAGCCCCAGCATTTT. The whole variable domain, remainder taken from reference TRBV7-8 and TRBJ1-5, is GAGVSQSPRYKVAKRGQDVALRCDPISGHVSLFWYQQALGQGPEFLTYFQNEAQLDKSGLPSDRFFAERPEGSVSTLKIQRTQQEDSAVYLCASSLERGNNQPQHFGDGTRLSIL.

The chain joins TRBV7-2 to TRBJ2-5, with 8 bases identical to TRBD2. Germline V CDR1 and CDR2: SGHTA, FQGNSA. The ends lost 7 bases at V and 5 bases at J; junction bases unmatched: 12. The CDR3 covers 15 residues. The CDR3 sequence: CASTLSPSGWETQYF. The DNA of the CDR3 is TGTGCCAGCACCCTGAGTCCTAGCGGGTGGGAGACCCAGTACTTC.

V is TRBV5-1 and J is TRBJ2-1, with a weak D call TRBD2 (7 bases). This CDR3 has 15 amino acids. CDR1 and CDR2 from the germline V gene are SGHRS and YFSETQ. V was shortened by 0 bases and J by 2 bases, with 9 bases between the two germline ends. The CDR3 sequence: CASSLAGGAYNEQFF. The CDR3 DNA reads TGCGCCAGCAGCTTGGCGGGGGGCGCCTACAATGAGCAGTTCTTC.